The present T cell receptor (beta chain) was sequenced within a study of CD8+ T cells in alopecia areata. This CDR3 region has 16 residues. The germline CDR1 and CDR2 sequences are SGDLS and YYNGEE. The trim removed 0 bases at V and 2 bases at J, leaving 4 bases unmatched. Study conclusions and caveats: Mice showed TCR sharing more clearly than patients did, possibly owing to HLA. Scalp repertoires also include resident alphabeta T cells from normal skin. The study found that many expanded lesional clones persisted in scalp and blood during tofacitinib.

Following extraction, RNA underwent reverse transcription to cDNA, which served as the sequencing template. TCRdb's copy holds only in-frame clones and misses some; the assay was immunoSEQ multiplex PCR. The sample has 95,000 to 100,000 clones, roughly two thirds seen once. This sample's treatment: oral pan-JAK inhibitor, 5-10 mg twice daily. The sorting of PBMCs gave CD4+ and CD8+ T cells. This clone has just a few counts. Its antigen is not identified. The chain uses TRBV9 and TRBJ2-3, with 9 bases matching TRBD1. The source was CD8+ T cells sorted from blood, collected at week 4, from a patient treated with tofacitinib. The receptor comes from a human donor with alopecia areata. The CDR3 region is CASSVGTGVYTDTQYF. The DNA for the CDR3 is TGTGCCAGCAGCGTAGGGACAGGGGTATACACAGATACGCAGTATTTT.